The 19 T cell receptor beta chains below come from one sample, sequenced in a study of blood T cells in healthy people across ages. A second PCR of 7 to 11 cycles used a sample-barcoded 5' primer and a J-beta primer mix. TCRdb passed the 5' RACE reads through MiXCR, listing each CDR3 protein once. The sample lists almost 1 million distinct CDR3 sequences; roughly 50% were seen once. The source material was blood. Every receptor here comes from an older woman in good health.

V is TRBV29-1 and J is TRBJ2-7; maybe TRBD2 (5 bases). The CDR3 sequence is 16 residues long. CDR1 is SQVTM, CDR2 ANQGSEA, per germline. V lost 4 bases and J 1 base, leaving 20 bases between the germline ends. The CDR3 reads CSVGWGEAVLSYEQYF. The DNA for the CDR3 is TGCAGCGTTGGGTGGGGAGAAGCAGTTCTTTCCTACGAGCAGTACTTC.

This clonotype has more than one count but fewer than ten. The chain is built from TRBV29-1 and TRBJ2-1; TRBD2 matches at 8 bases. The CDR3 length is 13 residues. V lost 2 bases and J lost 7; bases outside the gene matches: 4. Germline-derived CDR1 and CDR2 are SQVTM and ANQGSEA. CDR3 loop: CSVETGGRNEQFF. As DNA, the CDR3 is TGCAGCGTTGAAACGGGAGGGAGGAATGAGCAGTTCTTC.

On this clonotype itself: One junction end disagrees with the germline gene, perhaps due to a read error. The chain uses TRBV5-1 and TRBJ1-2, with a tentative D call TRBD1 (5 bases). Germline loops: CDR1 SGHRS, CDR2 YFSETQ. This CDR3 is built from 14 residues. As DNA, the CDR3 is TGTGCCAGCAGCTTAGACGGGACGAACTATGGCTACACCTTC. Encoded protein: CASSLDGTNYGYTF. Looking up the rest from reference TRBV5-1 and TRBJ1-2 gives the full variable domain: KAGVTQTPRYLIKTRGQQVTLSCSPISGHRSVSWYQQTPGQGLQFLFEYFSETQRNKGNFPGRFSGRQFSNSRSEMNVSTLELGDSALYLCASSLDGTNYGYTFGSGTRLTVV.

The V call is TRBV24-1, the J call TRBJ2-3; the D is unclear. This CDR3 spans 13 amino acids. The V and J ends lost 3 bases and 6 bases respectively, with 9 bases between them. The germline V gene has CDR1 KGHDR and CDR2 SFDVKD. The CDR3 spells CATSDTIRDTQYF. The DNA for the CDR3 is TGTGCCACCAGTGATACGATCCGGGATACGCAGTATTTT.

The J gene is TRBJ1-6, the V gene TRBV27, with D possibly matching TRBD1 (5 bases). The V gene lost 4 bases and the J gene lost 11 bases, with 12 bases spanning the gap. This CDR3 region has 13 residues. CDR1 is MNHEY, CDR2 SMNVEV, per germline (reference sequence). The CDR3 spells CASSSQGVAPLHF. The CDR3 DNA sequence: TGTGCCAGCAGTTCTCAGGGAGTAGCACCCCTCCACTTT.

This clonotype came up many times. The chain uses TRBV9 and TRBJ2-2; no clear D. Per the germline V gene, CDR1 is SGDLS and CDR2 is YYNGEE. Trimming cost V 3 bases and J 4 bases, with 4 bases left between them. The CDR3 has 12 residues. The CDR3 reads CASSDFTGELFF. The DNA for the CDR3 is TGTGCCAGCAGCGATTTCACCGGGGAGCTGTTTTTT.

In its sample, this clonotype was seen a few times. The CDR3 region has the DNA TGCGCCAGCAGCCAAGAATACCTTAACTATGGCTACACCTTC. Amino acids: CASSQEYLNYGYTF. V usage is TRBV4-1 and J usage is TRBJ1-2; no clear D gene. Per germline, CDR1 MGHRA and CDR2 YSYEKL. V gave up 0 bases and J gave up 1 base, with 6 bases separating them. The CDR3 is 14 amino acids.

On this clonotype: The junction and the germline gene differ at one end; a read error may be behind it. This chain links TRBV7-8 with TRBJ2-1; D perhaps matches TRBD1 (5 bases). CDR1 is SGHVS, CDR2 FQNEAQ, per germline. The CDR3 has 15 amino acids. The CDR3 nucleotides read TGTGCCGGCAGCTTGGGGCCTCCCCCGCGGAATGAGCAGTTCTTC. Amino acids: CAGSLGPPPRNEQFF.

This chain uses TRBV27 with TRBJ2-5, with D perhaps matching TRBD1 (5 bases). The J call could be wrong; TRBJ2-7 is a better fit for the DNA end. The CDR3 loop spans 14 amino acids. Germline CDR1 and CDR2: MNHEY and SMNVEV (reference sequence). The CDR3 sequence: CASSLAGIPYEQYF. The CDR3 bases are TGTGCCAGCAGTTTAGCAGGGATTCCCTACGAGCAGTACTTC.

The gene calls are TRBV2 and TRBJ1-1; D gene uncertain. With 3 bases removed from V and 0 bases from J, the gap between germline ends came to 11 bases. Germline V gene data show CDR1 as SNHLY and CDR2 as FYNNEI. CDR3 length equals 15 residues. CDR3 bases: TGTGCCAGCAGTGACTCGTCGGCCATGAACACTGAAGCTTTCTTT. Its protein is CASSDSSAMNTEAFF.

This clonotype was recorded only once. The rearrangement links TRBV20-1 to TRBJ2-1; the match to TRBD2 covers 14 bases. The CDR3 sequence is 17 residues long. The germline V gene encodes CDR1 DFQATT and CDR2 SNEGSKA (reference sequence). The V gene end was trimmed by 0 bases and the J gene end by 5 bases; junction bases not matched to a gene: 6. This chain's CDR3 is CSARESGTSGSHNEQFF. The CDR3, as DNA: TGCAGTGCTAGAGAATCTGGGACTAGCGGGAGTCACAATGAGCAGTTCTTC.

This clonotype appeared a few times. This chain links TRBV7-9 with TRBJ2-3, with 9 nucleotides matching TRBD1. The CDR3 runs to 15 residues. Trimming at V came to 5 bases and at J to 8 bases, leaving 11 bases not matched to a gene. The germline V gene has CDR1 SEHNR and CDR2 FQNEAQ (reference sequence). CDR3 bases: TGTGCCAGCAGCCCGCCGGGACAGGGCGTCCCTACGCAGTATTTT. This gives the protein CASSPPGQGVPTQYF.

The J gene is TRBJ1-3, the V gene TRBV28; D call uncertain. The CDR3 has 14 amino acids. Trimming removed 2 bases from V and 4 bases from J, with 9 bases in between. CDR1 MDHEN and CDR2 SYDVKM come from the germline V gene. The CDR3 loop reads CASSLTNSGNTIYF. CDR3 nucleotides: TGTGCCAGCAGTTTAACAAACTCAGGAAACACCATATATTTT.

The CDR3 here is CASSQGDAQPQHF. In nucleotides, the CDR3 is TGTGCCAGCAGCCAAGGCGATGCGCAGCCCCAGCATTTT. The chain combines TRBV3-1 with TRBJ1-5; D is unclear. This CDR3 region has 13 residues. CDR1 is LGHDT, CDR2 YNNKEL, per germline (reference sequence). With 1 base removed from V and 7 bases from J, the gap between germline ends came to 8 bases.

The rearrangement links TRBV13 to TRBJ1-2, with D possibly TRBD1 on 5 matching bases. This CDR3 has 14 residues. The germline V and J ends were trimmed by 6 bases and 1 base, with 12 bases remaining between them. Germline V gives CDR1 PRHDT, CDR2 FYEKMQ (reference sequence). CDR3 loop: CASSPQGFNYGYTF. In DNA form, the CDR3 reads TGTGCCAGCAGTCCCCAGGGTTTTAACTATGGCTACACCTTC.

This chain uses TRBV4-1 with TRBJ2-5, with D tentatively TRBD2 (6 bases). The J call is doubtful: the DNA matches TRBJ2-7 better. Looked up from germline, CDR1 is MGHRA and CDR2 is YSYEKL. This CDR3 comprises 17 residues. The CDR3 DNA sequence: TGCGCCAGCAGCCAGAAGTCATCTATCGGGAGTGACTACGAGCAGTACTTC. As protein: CASSQKSSIGSDYEQYF.

The J gene is TRBJ2-5, the V gene TRBV2, with 9 bases matching TRBD2. The CDR3 sequence is 17 residues long. J lost 5 bases, V lost 3 bases, and 13 bases had no gene match. Germline V gene sequence: CDR1 SNHLY, CDR2 FYNNEI. CDR3 in amino acids: CASSDEGPKLAGETQYF. CDR3 nucleotide sequence: TGTGCCAGCAGTGACGAGGGACCAAAACTAGCGGGCGAGACCCAGTACTTC.

DNA of the CDR3: TGTGCCAGCAGTGACCGGGGACTAGCGGGAGTATACGAGCAGTACTTC. Protein sequence: CASSDRGLAGVYEQYF. The J gene is TRBJ2-5, the V gene TRBV6-1; 14 nucleotides align to TRBD2. The DNA end lines up better with TRBJ2-7; the J call may be wrong. This CDR3 has 16 residues. Germline values: CDR1 MNHNS, CDR2 SASEGT.

The chain couples TRBV5-6 to TRBJ2-3; D not certain. The CDR3 contains 14 residues. Per germline, CDR1 SGHDT and CDR2 YYEEEE. The germline V and J ends were trimmed by 0 bases and 2 bases, with 7 bases remaining between them. CDR3 DNA sequence: TGTGCCAGCAGCTTGGTAGAGTCCACAGATACGCAGTATTTT. Protein sequence: CASSLVESTDTQYF.